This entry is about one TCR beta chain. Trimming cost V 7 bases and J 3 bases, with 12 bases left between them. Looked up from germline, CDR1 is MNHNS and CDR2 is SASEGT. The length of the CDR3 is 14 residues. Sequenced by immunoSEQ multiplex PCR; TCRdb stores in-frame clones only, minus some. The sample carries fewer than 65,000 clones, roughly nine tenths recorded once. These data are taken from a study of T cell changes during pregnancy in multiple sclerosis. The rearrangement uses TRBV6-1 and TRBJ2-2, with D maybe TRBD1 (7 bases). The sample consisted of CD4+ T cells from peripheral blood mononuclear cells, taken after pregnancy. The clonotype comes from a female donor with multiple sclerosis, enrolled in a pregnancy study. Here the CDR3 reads CASTRGADTGELFF. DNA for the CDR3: TGTGCCAGCACCAGGGGGGCTGACACCGGGGAGCTGTTTTTT.